This T cell receptor (beta chain) stems from a study of blood T cell repertoires in COVID-19. CDR3 size: 18 residues. CDR1 and CDR2 (germline): SGHDT, YYEEEE. V dropped 0 bases and J dropped 2; count of bases not matched to a gene: 5. Sequenced by immunoSEQ multiplex PCR; TCRdb stores in-frame clones only, minus some. The data show 45,000 to 60,000 clones, 80% to 85% seen once. This TCR was recovered from an elderly woman with acute or convalescent COVID-19. Material for sequencing was peripheral blood. The chain recombines TRBV5-6 with TRBJ2-2; 12 nucleotides match TRBD2. The CDR3 region is CASSLASGGAANTGELFF. As DNA, the CDR3 is TGTGCCAGCAGCTTGGCTAGCGGGGGGGCAGCTAACACCGGGGAGCTGTTTTTT.